These 7 T cell receptor beta chains came from one sample sequenced in a study of graft-versus-host responses after intestinal transplantation. Their target antigens are unknown. Here immunoSEQ multiplex PCR was the method, and the copy in TCRdb shows in-frame clones only, minus some. There are about 81,000 clones in the sample; about 89% occur only once, and 0.3% to 0.4% lies in the top ten. The input for sequencing was unstimulated CD4+ T cells sorted from spleen or lymph node cells, taken before intestinal transplant. Receptor source: a human donor who received an intestinal transplant.

The gene calls are TRBV6-5 and TRBJ1-5; TRBD1 matches at 7 bases. This CDR3 comprises 14 residues. With 6 bases clipped from V and 5 bases from J, the junction kept 7 bases outside the gene matches. Looked up from germline, CDR1 is MNHEY and CDR2 is SVGAGI. The CDR3 DNA reads TGTGCCAGCAGCATGACAGGGACACATCAGCCCCAGCATTTT. It yields the protein CASSMTGTHQPQHF.

The chain recombines TRBV5-1 with TRBJ2-5; D is unclear. This CDR3 is 15 amino acids long. Germline assignment: CDR1 SGHRS and CDR2 YFSETQ. Trimming took off 1 base at V and 1 base at J, with 11 bases between the two ends. The CDR3 region has the DNA TGCGCCAGCAGCTTGTCTCCAGTTTCCCAAGAGACCCAGTACTTC. Protein sequence: CASSLSPVSQETQYF.

V usage is TRBV28 and J usage is TRBJ2-6, with 8 positions matching TRBD1. This CDR3 contains 18 residues. The junction had 10 bases not matched to a gene; V was cut back by 6 bases and J by 0 bases. The germline gives CDR1 MDHEN, CDR2 SYDVKM. CDR3 in amino acids: CASSSSGTGASGANVLTF. CDR3 DNA sequence: TGTGCCAGCAGCTCCTCCGGGACAGGAGCCTCTGGGGCCAACGTCCTGACTTTC.

The rearrangement uses TRBV5-8 and TRBJ2-7, with 7 positions matching TRBD1. The CDR3 totals 14 residues. Germline V CDR1 and CDR2: SGHTS, YDEGEE. Trimming at V came to 0 bases and at J to 2 bases, leaving 2 bases not matched to a gene. The CDR3 nucleotides are TGTGCCAGCAGCTTGGGTGGACAGGCCTACGAGCAGTACTTC. It encodes CASSLGGQAYEQYF.

This clone has a single count. V usage is TRBV5-1 and J usage is TRBJ1-2; TRBD1 aligns across 7 bases. The germline V gene encodes CDR1 SGHRS and CDR2 YFSETQ. V shed 2 bases, J shed 0 bases, and the junction held 1 base outside the gene matches. CDR3 size: 14 residues. CDR3 region: CASSLGTANYGYTF. The CDR3 DNA follows: TGCGCCAGCAGCTTAGGGACAGCTAACTATGGCTACACCTTC.

The chain joins TRBV10-1 to TRBJ1-2; a possible D gene is TRBD1 (5 bases). This CDR3 region has 12 residues. The V gene's germline CDR1 is WNHNN and CDR2 SYGVQD (reference sequence). V gave up 6 bases and J gave up 0 bases, with 5 bases separating them. The CDR3 region has the DNA TGCGCCAGCAGGGACACTAACTATGGCTACACCTTC. Translated, it gives CASRDTNYGYTF.

J is TRBJ1-3 and V is TRBV11-2; D might be TRBD1 (6 bases). The ends were cut back, 5 bases at V and 2 bases at J, with 16 bases in the middle. There are 16 residues in the CDR3. CDR1 SGHAT and CDR2 FQNNGV come from the germline V gene. As DNA, the CDR3 is TGTGCCAGCAGCCCAAGAACAGGGAACGCTGGAAACACCATATATTTT. Encoded protein: CASSPRTGNAGNTIYF. The complete variable domain, with remaining parts taken from reference TRBV11-2 and TRBJ1-3, reads EAGVAQSPRYKIIEKRQSVAFWCNPISGHATLYWYQQILGQGPKLLIQFQNNGVVDDSQLPKDRFSAERLKGVDSTLKIQPAKLEDSAVYLCASSPRTGNAGNTIYFGEGSWLTVV.